This TCR beta chain is from a study of shared clonotypes between healthy human individuals (dated by TCRdb to the early 2020s). A note on the overall study: The cohort comprised a couple of women and a few men aged 18 to 49 years. To increase sequencing depth and limit assay-specific biases, TCR repertoire library preparation and sequencing were carried out by different laboratories using diverse techniques. For each donor, CD4 naive and CD4 memory were each given three plates, CD8 naive was given two plates, and CD8 memory was given one plate. To estimate repertoire size and how much clonotype sharing occurs between individuals, the study deeply sequenced the blood TCR repertoires of 4 to 6 healthy adults. Per donor, leukapheresis produced somewhere between about 0.9 and 9.5 billion PBMCs. General findings and caveats noted by the study authors: Higher generation probabilities were observed for clonotypes shared by all four sorted-subset donors than for non-shared clonotypes. The genetic and exposure-history diversity represented was limited by the small number of donors. Larger estimated clonotype richness was generally found for naive subsets than for memory subsets. Incomplete sequencing was indicated by rarefaction of sorted-subset datasets, despite the large sequencing depth. When a few donors were compared, the shared fraction of clonotypes was about 5.2% for naive CD4, over 3% for naive CD8, 2.3% for memory CD4, and less than 0.45% for memory CD8. Pairwise subsampling led to the expectation that sequencing depth would affect the degree of clonotype sharing among donors. Sampling was limited to blood, and TCR repertoires in tissue likely differ from TCR repertoires in blood.

To note about this clone: Its target antigen remains unknown. No much larger clonotype is one base removed from it; base qualities were not supplied. Different DNA sequences within this sample yield the same CDR3.

For the CD8 naive samples, CD45RO-negative cells were positively selected for CCR7, yielding a CD45RA+CCR7+ population from which TemRA cells were excluded. Donors were healthy HIV-negative adults with no recently reported acute infections or vaccinations. Every donor was a Caucasian adult living in Nashville, Tennessee, USA. Blood was obtained by leukapheresis, after which PBMCs were separated by Ficoll-Histopaque density gradient centrifugation and cryopreserved in liquid nitrogen vapor phase. Analytical flow cytometry was used to check the purity and quantity of each magnetically sorted T cell population. Each sorted fraction had its genomic DNA isolated and then quantified by UV absorbance on a Nanodrop 2000c. Its CDR3 holds 12 amino acids, cysteine through phenylalanine. Of the read, only the CDR3 DNA is kept; its 36 bases are in frame from base 1. V loses 5 bases of germline sequence and J loses 4 bases, and the interval between the two ends is 8 bases. CDR1 and CDR2, per the germline V gene (reference sequence), are MNHEY and SMNVEV.

Using the deep immunoSEQ assay, TCR CDR3 regions were amplified from genomic DNA by multiplex PCR. Extracted genomic DNA from each cell subset was distributed evenly across all wells of several immunoSEQ 96-well plates, and each plate was treated as a replicate. For sorted subsets, roughly 200 ng of genomic DNA, equivalent to roughly 30,000 T cell genomes, went into each replicate PCR. Purified libraries were measured with a Qubit 3.0 fluorometer, size-checked on a Bioanalyzer 2100, and measured again with the KAPA Library Quantification kit. A separate single-read 150-cycle Illumina NextSeq 550 flow cell was used to sequence each immunoSEQ 96-well plate. Under the source paper's analysis protocol: Because the immunoSEQ output held only junctional sequences and lacked quality scores, the filtering could not match the filtering applied to full-length reads. To assign V/J genes and CDR3, sequences were annotated against IMGT germline references using PyIR, a Python wrapper for IgBLAST v1.9. Reads with weak V/J assignments (E-value above 1e-6), missing CDR3, stop codons, out-of-frame junctions, or ambiguous translated residues were removed. V3J clonotypes were defined as sequences sharing an identical inferred V gene, J gene, and CDR3 amino acid sequence. To compute the percentage overlap between repertoires, the number of shared unique clonotypes was divided by the size of the smaller repertoire. Repertoire richness was assessed with RTK rarefaction, the Chao1 estimator, and Recon v2.1 estimates of unobserved clonotypes. Generation probabilities for all TCRbeta clonotypes obtained by the gDNA method from several donors were computed using OLGA. Drawn from immuneACCESS, this table holds only the in-frame rearrangements with V and J called that TCRdb kept. Clones are partly lost; checked studies trace under half to an unresolved V gene and leave the rest unexplained. V, J and clone size are taken as reported in that table, and D and trimming were inferred from the DNA itself. Here the sample has 800,000 or so clones; around 96% occur a single time. The top ten clonotypes cover less than 0.25% of the sample.

This receptor was taken from a man aged 25-40 years in good health. Recombination linked TRBV27 to TRBJ2-5; the D segment cannot be called with confidence. Sequenced material: naive CD8+ T cells sorted from blood. The sample's cell subset or site label, in plain terms: CD45RA+CCR7+. The bases read TGTGCCAGCAGTAGGCCTGGAGAGACCCAGTACTTC. Translated, this gives CASSRPGETQYF.